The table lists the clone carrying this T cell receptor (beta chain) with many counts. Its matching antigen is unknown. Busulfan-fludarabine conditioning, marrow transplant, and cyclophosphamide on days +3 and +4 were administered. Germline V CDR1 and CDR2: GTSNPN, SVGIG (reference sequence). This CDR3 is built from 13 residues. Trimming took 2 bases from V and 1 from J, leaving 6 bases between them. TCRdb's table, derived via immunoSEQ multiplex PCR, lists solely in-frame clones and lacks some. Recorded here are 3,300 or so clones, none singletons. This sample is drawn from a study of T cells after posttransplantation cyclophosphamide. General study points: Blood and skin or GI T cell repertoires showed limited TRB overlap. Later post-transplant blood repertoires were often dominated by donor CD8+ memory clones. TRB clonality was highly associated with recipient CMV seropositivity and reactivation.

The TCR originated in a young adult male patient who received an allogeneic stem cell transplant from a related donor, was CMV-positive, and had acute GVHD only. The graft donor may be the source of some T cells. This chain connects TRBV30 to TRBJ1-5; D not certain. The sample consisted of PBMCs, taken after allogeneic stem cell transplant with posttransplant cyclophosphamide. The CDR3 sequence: CAWSLRSNQPQHF. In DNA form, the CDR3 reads TGTGCCTGGAGTCTGCGAAGCAATCAGCCCCAGCATTTT.